The 21 T cell receptor beta chains below come from one sample, sequenced in a study of CD8 T cells in ankylosing spondylitis. Via MiXCR, TCRdb re-called the 5' RACE reads, giving one row per CDR3 protein. Among some 120,000 distinct CDR3 sequences listed, roughly an eighth were seen once. The sequencing sample was made of blood, either unsorted or a sorted T cell fraction (not recorded which). The receptors derive from a female donor with ankylosing spondylitis or in good health (not recorded which).

This clonotype was detected only a few times. The gene calls are TRBV28 and TRBJ2-5; D may be TRBD1 (6 bases). Germline values: CDR1 MDHEN, CDR2 SYDVKM. V was trimmed by 4 bases and J by 5 bases, leaving 11 bases between them. CDR3 size: 13 residues. CDR3 in amino acids: CASSSQGRETQYF. CDR3 DNA sequence: TGTGCCAGCAGTTCACAGGGACGGGAGACCCAGTACTTC.

The J gene is TRBJ2-7, the V gene TRBV27; D uncertain. Trimming stripped 0 bases from V and 3 bases from J, with 6 bases between. Germline CDR1 MNHEY, CDR2 SMNVEV (reference sequence). CDR3 size: 13 residues. The CDR3 is CASSLSLSYEQYF. In DNA form, the CDR3 reads TGTGCCAGCAGTTTATCTCTCAGCTACGAGCAGTACTTC.

This clonotype was seen a few times. The chain carries TRBV20-1 and TRBJ2-2; D is unclear. The germline gives CDR1 DFQATT, CDR2 SNEGSKA (reference sequence). The CDR3 runs 15 residues. Trimming took 3 bases from V and 8 from J, leaving 19 bases between them. The CDR3 DNA reads as TGCAGTGCTAGGATCGAACCCCAACCCCGGGGGGAGCTGTTTTTT. Its protein product is CSARIEPQPRGELFF.

The gene calls are TRBV7-3 and TRBJ2-5; 11 nucleotides line up with TRBD2. The CDR3 runs to 16 residues. Germline CDR1 is SGHTA and CDR2 is FQGTGA. V shed 0 bases and J 2 bases; nucleotides not matched to a gene: 2. The CDR3 region has the DNA TGTGCCAGCAGCTTAACGGCTAGCGGGGGGCAAGAGACCCAGTACTTC. Amino acid sequence: CASSLTASGGQETQYF. Filled out from reference TRBV7-3 and TRBJ2-5, the complete variable domain reads GAGVSQTPSNKVTEKGKYVELRCDPISGHTALYWYRQSLGQGPEFLIYFQGTGAADDSGLPNDRFFAVRPEGSVSTLKIQRTERGDSAVYLCASSLTASGGQETQYFGPGTRLLVL.

This clonotype was picked up a small number of times. Here the CDR3 reads CASSPTPSGRGSNEQFF. The CDR3 region has the DNA TGTGCCAGCAGCCCAACCCCCAGCGGGAGGGGGAGCAATGAGCAGTTCTTC. This chain links TRBV11-3 with TRBJ2-1; 10 nucleotides match TRBD2. Germline V gene sequence: CDR1 SGHNT, CDR2 YENEEA. Losses at the gene ends were 5 bases for V and 6 bases for J; bases not matched to a gene: 13. This CDR3 region has 17 residues.

The rearrangement uses TRBV5-1 and TRBJ2-5, with 9 bases that match TRBD1. The CDR3 extends over 15 amino acids. The germline gives CDR1 SGHRS, CDR2 YFSETQ. The junction had 4 bases not matched to a gene; V was cut back by 0 bases and J by 4 bases. CDR3 nucleotides: TGCGCCAGCAGCTTGGTTCTGGGACAGGGAGAGACCCAGTACTTC. It encodes CASSLVLGQGETQYF. Full variable domain (outside the CDR3, taken from reference TRBV5-1 and TRBJ2-5): KAGVTQTPRYLIKTRGQQVTLSCSPISGHRSVSWYQQTPGQGLQFLFEYFSETQRNKGNFPGRFSGRQFSNSRSEMNVSTLELGDSALYLCASSLVLGQGETQYFGPGTRLLVL.

In this sample, this clonotype turned up many times. This chain connects TRBV5-1 to TRBJ2-7; TRBD1 agrees at 7 bases. The CDR3 runs 13 residues. The V and J ends lost 2 bases and 6 bases, in that order; junction bases with no gene match: 5. Germline loops: CDR1 SGHRS, CDR2 YFSETQ. CDR3 in DNA: TGCGCCAGCAGCTTAACGACAGGGTCCGAGCAGTACTTC. It is translated as CASSLTTGSEQYF.

The J gene is TRBJ2-1, the V gene TRBV6-1, with 14 bases fitting TRBD2. Trimming at V came to 6 bases and at J to 0 bases, leaving 7 bases not matched to a gene. The CDR3 is 18 amino acids. Germline V gives CDR1 MNHNS, CDR2 SASEGT. In nucleotides, the CDR3 is TGTGCCAGCAGGTGGACTAGCGGGGGGACGAGCTCCTACAATGAGCAGTTCTTC. Its translation: CASRWTSGGTSSYNEQFF.

Many counts were recorded for this clonotype. The chain has TRBV5-1 and TRBJ1-2; tentative D call: TRBD1 (5 bases). The CDR3 is 14 residues long. Germline V gene sequence: CDR1 SGHRS, CDR2 YFSETQ. Trimming pared 6 bases from V and 7 bases from J, leaving 19 bases between. CDR3 sequence (DNA): TGCGCCAGCAATGTTCCAGGGAACCCGAGTGGCTACACCTTC. Its protein is CASNVPGNPSGYTF.

CDR3 DNA sequence: TGCAGTGCTAGAGAATCGGGACAGTATTACGCACCCCTCCACTTT. Protein sequence: CSARESGQYYAPLHF. The genes are TRBV20-1 and TRBJ1-6; 7 positions match TRBD1. Germline V lookup: CDR1 DFQATT, CDR2 SNEGSKA (reference sequence). The CDR3 runs to 15 residues. With V trimmed by 0 bases and J by 11 bases, 10 bases remained unmatched.

This clonotype was seen more than once but under ten times. The chain uses TRBV20-1 and TRBJ1-1; 7 positions agree with TRBD1. Looked up from germline, CDR1 is DFQATT and CDR2 is SNEGSKA (reference sequence). V lost 3 bases, J lost 1 base, and 8 bases stayed unmatched. The CDR3 spans 15 residues. The CDR3 DNA sequence: TGCAGTGCTAGTCACCACCAGGGGGGGAACACTGAAGCTTTCTTT. This codes for CSASHHQGGNTEAFF.

At least ten counts were recorded for this clonotype. The chain uses TRBV7-9 and TRBJ2-5, with D maybe TRBD2 (6 bases). Trimming left V 3 bases short and J 5 bases short, with 16 bases between. CDR3 length: 15 amino acids. Germline assignment: CDR1 SEHNR and CDR2 FQNEAQ (reference sequence). CDR3 sequence: CASSLRNGGEETQYF. In nucleotides, the CDR3 is TGTGCCAGCAGCTTGCGCAACGGGGGTGAGGAGACCCAGTACTTC.

J is TRBJ1-1 and V is TRBV20-1, with D unclear. Trimming removed 3 bases from V and 4 bases from J, with 12 bases in between. CDR3 length equals 13 residues. The V gene's germline CDR1 is DFQATT and CDR2 SNEGSKA (reference sequence). In DNA, the CDR3 is TGCAGTGCTAGCGTAGGGAGTATCACTGAAGCTTTCTTT. Translated, it gives CSASVGSITEAFF.

The rearrangement uses TRBV10-3 and TRBJ2-1; D may correspond to TRBD1 or TRBD2 (5 bases each). This CDR3 contains 19 residues. Germline V gene data show CDR1 as ENHRY and CDR2 as SYGVKD. Trimming left V 4 bases short and J 0 bases short, with 22 bases between. The CDR3 bases are TGTGCCATCAGTGGGGGTTCCCGCCGGGGCGGTGTCTCCTACAATGAGCAGTTCTTC. Its protein product is CAISGGSRRGGVSYNEQFF.

The table lists this clonotype with many counts. V is TRBV5-1 and J is TRBJ2-1; D is perhaps TRBD1 (6 bases). CDR1 SGHRS and CDR2 YFSETQ come from the germline V gene. The CDR3 is 15 residues long. Trimming removed 4 bases at V and 5 bases at J, with 16 bases between. CDR3 DNA: TGCGCCAGCAGCCGGAACCAGGGGTCGAACAATGAGCAGTTCTTC. Protein sequence: CASSRNQGSNNEQFF.

This clonotype was seen ten or more times. The J gene is TRBJ2-2, the V gene TRBV29-1; TRBD1 might be the D (6 bases). The CDR3 is 14 amino acids. In germline, CDR1 is SQVTM, CDR2 ANQGSEA. V lost 4 bases, J lost 5 bases, and 14 bases lay in between. The CDR3 here is CSVGKYRETGELFF. CDR3 in DNA: TGCAGCGTTGGGAAATACAGGGAAACCGGGGAGCTGTTTTTT.

This clonotype was seen repeatedly, ten times or more. The chain is built from TRBV5-1 and TRBJ2-1; D not certain. The CDR3 extends over 11 amino acids. The germline gives CDR1 SGHRS, CDR2 YFSETQ. V lost 8 bases to trimming and J lost 9 bases, with 12 bases between them. In DNA form, the CDR3 reads TGCGCCAGGACGAAAAGTGGTGAGCAGTTCTTC. Amino acids: CARTKSGEQFF.

The chain carries TRBV15 and TRBJ2-5; D unclear. Between the trimmed V and J ends, which lost 0 bases and 6 bases, there was a span of 14 bases. CDR1 and CDR2 from the germline V gene are LNHNV and YYDKDF (reference sequence). The CDR3 is made up of 15 amino acids. The CDR3 loop is CATSRDNQAGQTQYF. The CDR3 nucleotides read TGTGCCACCAGCAGAGATAACCAGGCCGGTCAGACCCAGTACTTC.

The chain is built from TRBV18 and TRBJ2-7; 8 nucleotides match TRBD1. CDR1 KGHSH and CDR2 LQKENI come from the germline V gene. The junction had 2 bases not matched to a gene; V was cut back by 2 bases and J by 2 bases. The CDR3 is 14 amino acids. This chain's CDR3 is CASSPGQGPYEQYF. The CDR3 bases are TGTGCCAGCTCACCAGGACAGGGACCCTACGAGCAGTACTTC.

This clonotype was found a few times. The J gene is TRBJ2-7, the V gene TRBV7-9; 8 nucleotides line up with TRBD1. CDR3 length: 14 residues. Germline lookup yields CDR1 SEHNR and CDR2 FQNEAQ (reference sequence). Trimming removed 8 bases from V and 0 bases from J; junction bases left unmatched: 6. CDR3 sequence reads: CASLRTGRSYEQYF. The CDR3 region has the DNA TGTGCCAGCCTTAGGACAGGGCGCTCCTACGAGCAGTACTTC.

Details on this clonotype: One end of the junction does not line up with germline, which may come from a read error. The genes are TRBV7-7 and TRBJ1-5; the D is unclear. CDR1 is SSHAT and CDR2 is FNYEAQ in the germline V gene (reference sequence). CDR3 length: 14 amino acids. The CDR3 DNA is TGTGCTAGCAGCTTGTCGGGCCCCAATCAGCCCCAGCATTTT. Amino acids: CASSLSGPNQPQHF.